This T cell receptor (beta chain) stems from a study of regulatory T cells in long-lasting Graves disease. Study outcomes and limitations: It was peripheral blood alone, not thyroid tissue, that was studied.

As for time point: persistent/refractory GD, antithyroid drugs over 5 years with positive TRAb. With RNA extracted from PBMCs as input, the TCR library was made. Peripheral blood, at approximately 9 milliliters, went into EDTA tubes. Concerning this clonotype itself: Antigen: not known.

This CDR3 spans 16 amino acids. The germline CDR1 and CDR2 sequences are SNHLY and FYNNEI. V was shortened by 3 bases and J by 2 bases, with 17 bases between the two germline ends. Arm-PCR of CDR3 regions and iRepertoire HTBI primers were used to build TCR beta libraries. TCRdb passed the multiplex PCR reads through MiXCR, listing each CDR3 protein once. The data hold a few hundred thousand distinct CDR3 sequences, with about a quarter observed a single time. The sample in question was peripheral blood mononuclear cells (PBMCs), obtained when the disease was refractory, from a patient treated with antithyroid drugs. This rearrangement joins TRBV2 to TRBJ2-7; D perhaps matches TRBD2 (5 bases). The TCR was taken from a female donor with Graves disease. Here the CDR3 reads CASSDFWAGTTYEQYF. CDR3 DNA sequence: TGTGCCAGCAGTGATTTTTGGGCGGGCACAACCTACGAGCAGTACTTC.